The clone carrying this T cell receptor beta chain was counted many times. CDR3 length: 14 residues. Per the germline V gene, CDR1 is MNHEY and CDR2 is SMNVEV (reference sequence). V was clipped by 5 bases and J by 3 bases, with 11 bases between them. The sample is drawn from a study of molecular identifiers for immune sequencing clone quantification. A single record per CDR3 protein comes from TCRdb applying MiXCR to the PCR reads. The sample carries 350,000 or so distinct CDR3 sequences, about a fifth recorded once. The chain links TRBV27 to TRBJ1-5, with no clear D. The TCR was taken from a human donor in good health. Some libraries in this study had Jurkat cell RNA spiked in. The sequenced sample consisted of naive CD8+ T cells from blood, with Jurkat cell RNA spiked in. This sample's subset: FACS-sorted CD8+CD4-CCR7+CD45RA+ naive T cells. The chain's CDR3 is CASSPGLLNQPQHF. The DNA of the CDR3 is TGTGCCAGCAGTCCTGGACTGCTCAATCAGCCCCAGCATTTT.